This TCR beta chain appears in the sequencing data of a study of T cells expressing NK-cell markers. At the level of the study: According to the study, TCR beta repertoires originated from sorted CD3+CD56+NKG2C+, CD3+CD56+NKG2C- and CD3+CD56-NKG2C+ T cells.

With UMIs, 5'RACE template switching was used to make TCR beta cDNA. TCRdb reanalyzed the 5' RACE reads and collapses them to one entry per CDR3 protein, without DNA. Here the sample table reports more than 120,000 distinct CDR3 sequences. CDR3 length: 14 amino acids. Germline V gene sequence: CDR1 SQVTM, CDR2 ANQGSEA. Broader study findings: Top CD8+ clonotypes included the dominant CD3+CD56+NKG2C+ clonotypes in six donors.

A note on this clonotype: As yet, its antigen is unknown.

The V call is TRBV29-1, the J call TRBJ2-7; TCRdb's D call, TRBD1, is unchecked because there is no DNA. Specimen: blood T cells: a sorted CD56 or NKG2C T cell subset, CD4+ or CD8+ T cells, or bulk PBMC T cells (not recorded which). This TCR was recovered from a man younger than 30 in good health. The CDR3 reads CSVGGHRSSYEQYF.